The present entry profiles one T cell receptor (beta chain) with its context. This clone was observed a few times. It has no known antigen specificity. No per-base quality is available; no much larger clone lies one base away. Trimming at the junction amounts to 2 bases on V and 4 bases on J, and the germline ends lie 8 bases apart. CDR1 LGHNA and CDR2 YSLEER were looked up in the germline V gene. The CDR3 starts with the cysteine, ends with the phenylalanine, and has 13 residues. Of the read, only the CDR3 DNA is kept; its 39 bases are in frame from base 1. The entire amount of isolated RNA was reverse transcribed using the High Capacity cDNA Reverse Transcription Kit, so the sequenced TCRB transcripts were expressed ones. Deep immunoSEQ sequencing was performed on naive, central memory and regulatory T cell samples, with an average of about 3.6 million total reads per sample. Sorted cells were lysed in RLT buffer and RNA was extracted with DNase-treated RNeasy Micro or Mini kits, depending on cell number. To prevent cross-contamination, every cell subset was processed on its own, while patient and healthy donor samples were processed together. The immunoSEQ multiplex PCR was used to amplify TCRB sequences from cDNA, generating 87-bp fragments that spanned the CDR3 region. Amplicons were sequenced on the Illumina HiSeq platform. The original pipeline was this. Synthetic template baselines were used to correct PCR bias computationally, reads within Hamming distance 2 were collapsed together, and singletons that could not be merged were discarded. Reads were aligned against IMGT so that V, D and J genes, CDR3 length and insertions or deletions at six rearrangement sites could be assigned. Within each subset, clonotype counts were normalized to the number of sorted cells before true diversity and Gini coefficients were calculated with the tcR R package. The overlap coefficient, calculated on TCRB nucleotide sequences, was used to quantify repertoire sharing. As a proxy for the pre-selection repertoire, out-of-frame TCRB sequences from naive cells were analyzed. The clones in this table, taken by TCRdb from immuneACCESS, are in-frame only. Not every clone is retained; where verified, under half of the shortfall comes from an unresolved V gene, and the cause of the rest is unknown. From that table come the V and J calls and clone size; the DNA was used to work out D and trimming. The sample profile shows about 620,000 clones; 15% to 19% of them were found once. About 0.097% of the sample is held by the ten biggest clonotypes.

The entry originates in a study of beta chain features in type 1 diabetes (dated by TCRdb to 2017 to 2018). Study-level background: Patients and healthy donors did not differ in mean age, gender distribution, total cell number or subset yield. The study compared the TCRB repertoires of sorted circulating CD4+ T cell subsets in recently diagnosed type 1 diabetes patients with those in matched healthy donors. A total of 85 million to 140 million sorted cells were examined across all samples, and a strong correlation was observed between cell number per subset and RNA yield. Whereas all 28 donors provided naive and central memory subsets, regulatory and stem cell-like memory subsets were isolated from just 8 patients and roughly 8 healthy donors.

General findings and caveats noted by the study authors: Fewer insertions and more nucleotide deletions at VDJ recombination sites were observed in patients with type 1 diabetes, implying thymic rearrangement abnormalities. Because cDNA rather than genomic DNA was sequenced, highly expressing activated cells could have been over-represented, although no difference in activation and CD3 levels was found between groups. Naive, central memory and regulatory TCRB repertoires appeared to be more alike among patients than among healthy donors. A moderate but significant shortening of TCRB CDR3 length was observed in type 1 diabetes patients in all four CD4+ subsets. HLA sub-analyses involved small numbers of individuals, so any influence of HLA type on TCRB rearrangement remained unresolved. PCR may preferentially amplify shorter templates, but because patient and control samples were amplified and corrected together, any resulting skew would affect both groups equally.

From each donor, a single peripheral blood sample of approximately 0.11 L on average was drawn into heparinised tubes. Naive, central memory, regulatory and stem cell-like memory CD4+ T cells were sorted on a BD FACSAria II using a panel including CD45RO, CCR7, CD25, CD127, CD95 and CD27. Every sorted population had a purity above 98%. PBMCs were isolated right away by Lymphoprep density gradient centrifugation and were stained directly, without culture. To minimize batch effects, samples were stained and sorted in pairs, one healthy donor with one patient per experiment. The chain links TRBV4-3 with TRBJ2-5; TRBD1 could be the D gene, as 7 bases match. Sequencing used naive CD4+ T cells from blood. The cell subset or site label, read with the paper, signifies: true naive CD4+ T cells. The TCR originated in a man younger than 35 in good health. The DNA sequence is as follows: TGCGCCAGCAGCCAACAGGGGGGAGAGACCCAGTACTTC. This yields the protein CASSQQGGETQYF.